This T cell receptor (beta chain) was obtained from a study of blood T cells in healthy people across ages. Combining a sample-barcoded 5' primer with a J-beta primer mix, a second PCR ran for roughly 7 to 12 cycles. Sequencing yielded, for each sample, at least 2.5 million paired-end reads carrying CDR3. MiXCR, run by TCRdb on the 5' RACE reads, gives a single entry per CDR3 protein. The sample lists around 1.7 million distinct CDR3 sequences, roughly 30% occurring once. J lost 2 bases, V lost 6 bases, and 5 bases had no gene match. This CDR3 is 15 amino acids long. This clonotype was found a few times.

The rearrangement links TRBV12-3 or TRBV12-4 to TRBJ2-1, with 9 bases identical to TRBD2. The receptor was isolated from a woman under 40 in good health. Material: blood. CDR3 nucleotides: TGTGCCAGCAGCCCAATAGCGGGGGCCTACAATGAGCAGTTCTTC. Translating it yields CASSPIAGAYNEQFF.